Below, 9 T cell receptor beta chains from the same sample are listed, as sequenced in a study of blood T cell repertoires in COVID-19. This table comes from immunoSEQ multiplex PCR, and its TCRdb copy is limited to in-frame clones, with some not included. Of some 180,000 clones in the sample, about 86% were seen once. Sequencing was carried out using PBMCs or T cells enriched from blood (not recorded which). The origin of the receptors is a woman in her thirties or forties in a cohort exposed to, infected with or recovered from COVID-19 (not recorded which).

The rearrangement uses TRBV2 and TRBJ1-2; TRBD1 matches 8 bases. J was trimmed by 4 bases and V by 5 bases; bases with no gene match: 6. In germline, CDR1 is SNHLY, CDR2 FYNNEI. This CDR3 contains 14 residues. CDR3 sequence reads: CASSTQGASYGYTF. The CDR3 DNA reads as TGTGCCAGCAGTACCCAGGGGGCATCCTATGGCTACACCTTC.

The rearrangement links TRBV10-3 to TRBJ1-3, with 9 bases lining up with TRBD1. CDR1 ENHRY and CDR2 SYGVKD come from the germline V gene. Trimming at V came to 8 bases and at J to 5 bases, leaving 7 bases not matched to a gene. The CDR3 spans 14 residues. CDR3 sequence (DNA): TGTGCCATCGGAGGGACAGGGTTGAGAAACACCATATATTTT. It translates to CAIGGTGLRNTIYF.

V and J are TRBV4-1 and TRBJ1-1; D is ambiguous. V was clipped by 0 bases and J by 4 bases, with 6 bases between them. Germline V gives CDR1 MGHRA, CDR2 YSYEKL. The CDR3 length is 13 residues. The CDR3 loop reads CASSQERGTEAFF. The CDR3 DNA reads TGCGCCAGCAGCCAAGAACGAGGCACTGAAGCTTTCTTT.

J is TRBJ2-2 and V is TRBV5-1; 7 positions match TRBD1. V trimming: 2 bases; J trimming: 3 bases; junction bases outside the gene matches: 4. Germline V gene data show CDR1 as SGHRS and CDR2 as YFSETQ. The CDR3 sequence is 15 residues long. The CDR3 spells CASSLLDRDTGELFF. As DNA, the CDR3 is TGCGCCAGCAGCTTACTCGACAGGGACACCGGGGAGCTGTTTTTT.

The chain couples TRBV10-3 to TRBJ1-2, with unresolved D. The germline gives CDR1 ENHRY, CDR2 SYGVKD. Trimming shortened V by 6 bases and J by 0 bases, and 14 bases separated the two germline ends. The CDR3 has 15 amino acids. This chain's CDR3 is CAIREMFGANYGYTF. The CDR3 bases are TGTGCCATCAGAGAAATGTTCGGGGCTAACTATGGCTACACCTTC.

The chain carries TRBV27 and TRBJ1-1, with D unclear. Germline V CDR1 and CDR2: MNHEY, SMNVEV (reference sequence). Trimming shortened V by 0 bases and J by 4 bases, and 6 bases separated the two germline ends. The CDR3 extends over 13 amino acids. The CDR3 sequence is CASSLSKSTEAFF. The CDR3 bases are TGTGCCAGCAGTTTATCCAAATCCACTGAAGCTTTCTTT.

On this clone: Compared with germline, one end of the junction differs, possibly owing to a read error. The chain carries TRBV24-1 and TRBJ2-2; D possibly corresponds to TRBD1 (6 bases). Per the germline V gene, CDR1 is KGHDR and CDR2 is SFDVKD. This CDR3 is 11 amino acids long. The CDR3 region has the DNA TGTGCCACCAGTGATTTAGGGGGGCTGTTTTTT. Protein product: CATSDLGGLFF.

In DNA form, the CDR3 reads TGCGCCAGCAGCCATGATAGCGGGGGCTACAATGAGCAGTTCTTC. Amino acid sequence: CASSHDSGGYNEQFF. This chain links TRBV4-1 with TRBJ2-1; 9 bases agree with TRBD2. Germline V gene data show CDR1 as MGHRA and CDR2 as YSYEKL. The CDR3 runs 15 residues. The J segment lost 3 bases and the V segment lost 3 bases, leaving 3 bases of the junction unmatched.

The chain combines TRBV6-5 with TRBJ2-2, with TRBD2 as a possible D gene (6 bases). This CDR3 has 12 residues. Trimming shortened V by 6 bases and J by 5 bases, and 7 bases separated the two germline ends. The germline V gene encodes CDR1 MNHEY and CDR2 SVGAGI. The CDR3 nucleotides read TGTGCCAGCAGACGGGGGACCGGGGAGCTGTTTTTT. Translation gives CASRRGTGELFF.